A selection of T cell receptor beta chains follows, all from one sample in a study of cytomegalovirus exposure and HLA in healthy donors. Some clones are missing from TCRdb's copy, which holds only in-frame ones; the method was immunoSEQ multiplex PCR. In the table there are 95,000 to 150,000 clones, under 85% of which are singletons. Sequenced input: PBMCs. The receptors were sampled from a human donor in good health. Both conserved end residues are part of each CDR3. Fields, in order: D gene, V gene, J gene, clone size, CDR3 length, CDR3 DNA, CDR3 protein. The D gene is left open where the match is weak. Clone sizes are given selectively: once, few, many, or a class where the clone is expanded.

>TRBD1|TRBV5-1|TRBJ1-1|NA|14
TGCGCCAGCAGCTTGGGACAGGGGTACACTGAAGCTTTCTTT
CASSLGQGYTEAFF
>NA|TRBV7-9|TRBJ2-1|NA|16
TGTGCCAGCAGCTTTGGCTCCGCCGGGTGGGGCGATGAGCAGTTCTTC
CASSFGSAGWGDEQFF
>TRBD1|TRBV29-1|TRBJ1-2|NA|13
TGCAGCGTTGGGACAGGGCCTAACTATGGCTACACCTTC
CSVGTGPNYGYTF
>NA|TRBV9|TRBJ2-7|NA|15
TGTGCCAGCAGCGTAGCGCCAGGGGCCTCCTACGAGCAGTACTTC
CASSVAPGASYEQYF
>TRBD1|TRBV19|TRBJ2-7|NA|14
TGTGCCAGTCAGCCGGGACAGGGGGCGTACGAGCAGTACTTC
CASQPGQGAYEQYF
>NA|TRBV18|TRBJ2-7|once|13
TGTGCCAGCTCACCTCCCAGCTCCTACGAGCAGTACTTC
CASSPPSSYEQYF
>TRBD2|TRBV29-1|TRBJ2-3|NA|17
TGCAGCGTTGGAAGGGGGACTAGTGGGAGGGTGGTGGATACGCAGTATTTT
CSVGRGTSGRVVDTQYF
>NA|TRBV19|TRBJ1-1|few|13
TGTGCCAGTATTGACAGGACATACACTGAAGCTTTCTTT
CASIDRTYTEAFF
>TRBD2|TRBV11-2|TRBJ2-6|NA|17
TGTGCCAGCAGCCCAAGAGCGGGAGGTACCGGGGCCAACGTCCTGACTTTC
CASSPRAGGTGANVLTF
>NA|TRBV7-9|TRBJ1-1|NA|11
TGTGCCAGCAGCTTTATCTCTGAAGCTTTCTTT
CASSFISEAFF
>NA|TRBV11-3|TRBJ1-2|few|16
TGTGCCAGCAGCTTAGATACCGAGGGGGTTAACTATGGCTACACCTTC
CASSLDTEGVNYGYTF
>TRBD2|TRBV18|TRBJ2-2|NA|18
TGTGCCAGCTCACCCCCCGGGGGGGGCCCTGAGAACACCGGGGAGCTGTTTTTT
CASSPPGGGPENTGELFF
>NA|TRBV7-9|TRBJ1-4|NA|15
TGTGCCAGCAGCTTAGAGAGGGCCGGTAATGAAAAACTGTTTTTT
CASSLERAGNEKLFF
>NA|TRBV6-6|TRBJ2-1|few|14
TGTGCCAGCATCATGGGGCTAAACAACAATGAGCAGTTCTTC
CASIMGLNNNEQFF
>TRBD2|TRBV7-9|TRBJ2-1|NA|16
TGTGCCAGCAGCGATACTAGGGGAGGGCCCTACAATGAGCAGTTCTTC
CASSDTRGGPYNEQFF
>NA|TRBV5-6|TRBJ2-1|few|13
TGTGCCAGCACCTGGGGCCTCGACAATGAGCAGTTCTTC
CASTWGLDNEQFF
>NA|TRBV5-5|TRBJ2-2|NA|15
TGTGCCAGCAGCTTGAGGCTAGCGAACACCGGGGAGCTGTTTTTT
CASSLRLANTGELFF
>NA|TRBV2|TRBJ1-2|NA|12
TGTGCCAGCAGTTCAGACACTGCGGGCTACACCTTC
CASSSDTAGYTF